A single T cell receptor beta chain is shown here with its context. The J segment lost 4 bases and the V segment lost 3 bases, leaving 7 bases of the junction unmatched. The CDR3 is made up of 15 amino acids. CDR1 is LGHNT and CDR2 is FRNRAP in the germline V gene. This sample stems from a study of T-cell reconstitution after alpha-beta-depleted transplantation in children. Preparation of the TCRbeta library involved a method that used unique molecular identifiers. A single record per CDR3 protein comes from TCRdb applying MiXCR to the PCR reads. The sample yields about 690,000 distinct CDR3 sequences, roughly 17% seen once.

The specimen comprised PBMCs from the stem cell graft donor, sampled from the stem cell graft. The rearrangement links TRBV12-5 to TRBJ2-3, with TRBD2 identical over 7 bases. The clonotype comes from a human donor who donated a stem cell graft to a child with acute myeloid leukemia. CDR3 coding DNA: TGTGCTAGTGGTTTTGGGGGGGTAGGTCCAGATACGCAGTATTTT. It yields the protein CASGFGGVGPDTQYF.